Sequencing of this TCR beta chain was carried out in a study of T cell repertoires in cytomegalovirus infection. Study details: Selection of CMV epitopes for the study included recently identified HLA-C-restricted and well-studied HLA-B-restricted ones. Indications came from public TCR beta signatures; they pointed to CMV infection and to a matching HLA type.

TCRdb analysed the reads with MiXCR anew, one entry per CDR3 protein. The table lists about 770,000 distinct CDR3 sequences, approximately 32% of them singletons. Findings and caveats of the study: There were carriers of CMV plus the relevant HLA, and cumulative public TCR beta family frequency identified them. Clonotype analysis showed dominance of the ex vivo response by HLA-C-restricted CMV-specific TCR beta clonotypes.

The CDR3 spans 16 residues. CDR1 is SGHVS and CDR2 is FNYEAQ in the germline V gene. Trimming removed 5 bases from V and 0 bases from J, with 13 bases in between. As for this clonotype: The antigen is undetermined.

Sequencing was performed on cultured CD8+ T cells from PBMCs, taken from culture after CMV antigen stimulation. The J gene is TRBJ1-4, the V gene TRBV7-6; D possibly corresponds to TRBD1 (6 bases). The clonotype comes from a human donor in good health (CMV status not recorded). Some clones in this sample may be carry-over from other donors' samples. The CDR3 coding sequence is TGTGCCAGCAGCCCCAGGGGACCGCCAACTAATGAAAAACTGTTTTTT. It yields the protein CASSPRGPPTNEKLFF.